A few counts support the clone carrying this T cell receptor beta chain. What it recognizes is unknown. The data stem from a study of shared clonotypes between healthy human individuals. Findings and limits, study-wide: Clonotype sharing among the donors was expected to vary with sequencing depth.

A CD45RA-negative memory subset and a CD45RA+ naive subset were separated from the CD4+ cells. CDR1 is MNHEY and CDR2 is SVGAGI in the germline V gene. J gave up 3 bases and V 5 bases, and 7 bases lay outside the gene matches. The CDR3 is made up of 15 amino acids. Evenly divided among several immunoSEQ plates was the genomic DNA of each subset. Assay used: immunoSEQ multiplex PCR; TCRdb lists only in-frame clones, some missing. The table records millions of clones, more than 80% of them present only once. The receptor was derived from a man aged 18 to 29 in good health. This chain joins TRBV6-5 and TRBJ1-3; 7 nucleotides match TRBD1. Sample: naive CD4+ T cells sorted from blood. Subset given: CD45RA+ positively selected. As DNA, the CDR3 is TGTGCCAGCAGTCCCCCAGGGGGTTATGGAAACACCATATATTTT. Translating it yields CASSPPGGYGNTIYF.